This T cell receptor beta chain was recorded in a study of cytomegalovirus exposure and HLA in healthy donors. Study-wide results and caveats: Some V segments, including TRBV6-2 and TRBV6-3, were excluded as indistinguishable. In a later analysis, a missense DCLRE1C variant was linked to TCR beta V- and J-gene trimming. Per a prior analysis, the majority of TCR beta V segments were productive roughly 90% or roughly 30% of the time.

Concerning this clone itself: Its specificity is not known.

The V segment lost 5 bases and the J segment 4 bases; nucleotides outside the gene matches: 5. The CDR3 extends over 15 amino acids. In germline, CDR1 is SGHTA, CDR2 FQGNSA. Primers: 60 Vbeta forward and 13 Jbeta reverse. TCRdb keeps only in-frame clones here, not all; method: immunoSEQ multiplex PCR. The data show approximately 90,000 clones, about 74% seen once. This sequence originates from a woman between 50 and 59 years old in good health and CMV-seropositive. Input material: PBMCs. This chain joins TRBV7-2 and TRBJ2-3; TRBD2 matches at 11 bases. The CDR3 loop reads CASSLLAGEPDTQYF. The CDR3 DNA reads TGTGCCAGCAGCCTACTAGCGGGAGAACCAGATACGCAGTATTTT.